The rows below give T cell receptor beta chains drawn from one sample of a study of T cell responses to AZD1222 COVID-19 vaccine. Clones were read by immunoSEQ multiplex PCR, and TCRdb kept only the in-frame ones, dropping some. The sample has about 94,000 clones; roughly 90% are singletons. Specimen: peripheral blood, collected on day 0 of AZD1222 vaccination. All receptors come from an adult in good health. Both conserved end residues are part of each CDR3. D genes are given only for firm matches. For some rows the clone size is stated as once, few or many, or as a class when expanded; others skip it.

.	.	TRBV5-6	TRBJ1-6	CASSWGPRVNSPLHF	TGTGCCAGCAGCTGGGGGCCAAGGGTTAATTCACCCCTCCACTTT
TRBD1	few	TRBV6-5	TRBJ1-4	CASSRPGGRNFF	TGTGCCAGCAGCAGACCAGGGGGACGCAACTTCTTT
.	.	TRBV7-6	TRBJ2-1	CASSLAGGLDRHVQFF	TGTGCCAGCAGCTTAGCGGGGGGGCTCGACCGACACGTGCAGTTCTTC
.	.	TRBV15	TRBJ2-1	CATSREGHNEQFF	TGTGCCACCAGCAGAGAGGGACACAATGAGCAGTTCTTC
TRBD1	.	TRBV6-5	TRBJ1-4	CASRPDRATNEKLFF	TGTGCCAGCAGACCCGACAGGGCAACTAATGAAAAACTGTTTTTT
.	.	TRBV9	TRBJ1-2	CASSVLGDAYGYTF	TGTGCCAGCAGCGTTCTTGGGGATGCCTATGGCTACACCTTC
.	.	TRBV11-1	TRBJ2-7	CASRGDSGSYEQYF	TGTGCCAGCCGAGGGGACTCGGGCTCCTACGAGCAGTACTTC
.	once	TRBV9	TRBJ2-2	CASSVGQSGNTGELFF	TGTGCCAGCAGCGTAGGACAGTCCGGGAACACCGGGGAGCTGTTTTTT
.	.	TRBV9	TRBJ1-1	CASSVTKGPDTEAFF	TGTGCCAGCAGCGTAACAAAGGGGCCCGACACTGAAGCTTTCTTT
.	.	TRBV2	TRBJ1-2	CASSKGPWKMGSDGYTF	TGTGCCAGCAGTAAGGGACCCTGGAAAATGGGTAGCGATGGCTACACCTTC
TRBD1	.	TRBV29-1	TRBJ1-1	CSVPGDRVGTEAFF	TGCAGCGTCCCCGGGGACAGGGTTGGCACTGAAGCTTTCTTT
.	.	TRBV5-8	TRBJ2-7	CASSAPREGAYEQYF	TGTGCCAGCAGCGCCCCAAGGGAGGGGGCCTACGAGCAGTACTTC
TRBD1	.	TRBV6-1	TRBJ2-1	CASSERQGALNEQFF	TGTGCCAGCAGTGAACGGCAGGGGGCCCTTAATGAGCAGTTCTTC
.	.	TRBV14	TRBJ2-7	CASSQDRVHEQYF	TGTGCCAGCAGCCAAGACCGGGTGCACGAGCAGTACTTC
.	.	TRBV5-4	TRBJ2-5	CASSLDMGETQYF	TGTGCCAGCAGCTTGGACATGGGGGAGACCCAGTACTTC
TRBD1	.	TRBV5-1	TRBJ2-7	CASSFVAGTGGVEQYF	TGCGCCAGCAGCTTTGTGGCCGGGACAGGGGGCGTCGAGCAGTACTTC
TRBD1	.	TRBV4-3	TRBJ1-3	CASSQGQGPGNTIYF	TGCGCCAGCAGCCAGGGACAGGGGCCTGGAAACACCATATATTTT
.	.	TRBV7-3	TRBJ2-1	CASSLSPGAENEQFF	TGTGCCAGCAGCTTAAGTCCAGGGGCGGAGAATGAGCAGTTCTTC
TRBD1	.	TRBV3-1/TRBV3-2	TRBJ2-7	CASSRDSQKGMSSYEQYF	TGTGCCAGCAGCCGGGACAGCCAAAAGGGAATGAGCTCCTACGAGCAGTACTTC
.	.	TRBV11-2	TRBJ1-6	CASSLGEYNSPLHF	TGTGCCAGCAGCTTAGGGGAATATAATTCACCCCTCCACTTT
.	once	TRBV4-3	TRBJ2-6	CASSQEEGGGANVLTF	TGCGCCAGCAGCCAAGAGGAGGGGGGTGGGGCCAACGTCCTGACTTTC
.	.	TRBV18	TRBJ2-5	CASSPLRQLGETQYF	TGTGCCAGCTCACCACTAAGACAGCTAGGAGAGACCCAGTACTTC
.	.	TRBV3-1/TRBV3-2	TRBJ1-4	CASSHRQARGINEKLFF	TGTGCCAGCAGCCACCGACAAGCCCGTGGAATTAATGAAAAACTGTTTTTT
TRBD2	.	TRBV6-5	TRBJ2-1	CASSYSGSGGALVF	TGTGCCAGCAGTTACTCGGGGTCGGGGGGGGCTCTGGTCTTC
.	.	TRBV18	TRBJ1-5	CASSPAAGFGQPQHF	TGTGCCAGCTCACCTGCGGCGGGGTTCGGTCAGCCCCAGCATTTT
.	.	TRBV7-8	TRBJ1-2	CASSLTTRHNYGYTF	TGTGCCAGCAGCTTAACGACACGTCATAACTATGGCTACACCTTC
TRBD2	.	TRBV19	TRBJ2-1	CASSVRGDSYNEQFF	TGTGCCAGTAGTGTCCGGGGGGACTCCTACAATGAGCAGTTCTTC
.	.	TRBV3-1/TRBV3-2	TRBJ1-3	CASSPLDSSGNTIYF	TGTGCCAGCAGCCCCTTAGACAGCTCTGGAAACACCATATATTTT
.	.	TRBV6-5	TRBJ2-2	CASSYRSGELFF	TGTGCCAGCAGTTACAGGAGCGGGGAGCTGTTTTTT
TRBD2	.	TRBV7-3	TRBJ2-7	CASSLNGEGRAEQYF	TGTGCCAGCAGCTTAAACGGGGAGGGTAGAGCCGAGCAGTACTTC
.	.	TRBV7-8	TRBJ2-1	CASSPTSYNEQFF	TGTGCCAGCTCCCCAACCTCCTACAATGAGCAGTTCTTC
.	.	TRBV6-5	TRBJ2-7	CASKNRWNDEQYF	TGTGCCAGCAAGAACCGGTGGAACGACGAGCAGTACTTC
TRBD1	.	TRBV29-1	TRBJ1-1	CSVLWDRVQMAEAFF	TGCAGCGTTTTATGGGACAGGGTTCAAATGGCTGAAGCTTTCTTT
TRBD2	.	TRBV7-9	TRBJ2-2	CACRPRDYNTGELFF	TGTGCCTGTCGGCCTCGGGACTACAACACCGGGGAGCTGTTTTTT
TRBD2	.	TRBV2	TRBJ2-7	CASSAGYGGGTYEQYF	TGTGCCAGCAGTGCGGGATACGGCGGGGGAACCTACGAGCAGTACTTC
TRBD1	.	TRBV19	TRBJ1-1	CASSQDRGTEAFF	TGTGCCAGTAGCCAGGACAGGGGCACTGAAGCTTTCTTT
TRBD1	.	TRBV4-1	TRBJ2-3	CASSQQNTGGWTDTQYF	TGCGCCAGCAGCCAACAAAATACAGGGGGCTGGACAGATACGCAGTATTTT
.	.	TRBV5-1	TRBJ1-4	CASSSISGTPAGNEKLFF	TGCGCCAGCAGTTCCATCTCCGGGACACCGGCAGGAAATGAAAAACTGTTTTTT
TRBD2	once	TRBV6-2/TRBV6-3	TRBJ2-7	CASSASSGGSYEQYF	TGTGCCAGCAGTGCAAGCAGCGGGGGGTCCTACGAGCAGTACTTC
TRBD1	.	TRBV7-2	TRBJ1-3	CASSLASPWDSGNTIYF	TGTGCCAGCAGCTTAGCCTCCCCCTGGGACAGCGGAAACACCATATATTTT
.	once	TRBV11-3	TRBJ1-6	CASSLDPNSPLHF	TGTGCCAGCAGCTTAGACCCTAATTCACCCCTCCACTTT
TRBD2	.	TRBV3-1/TRBV3-2	TRBJ2-7	CASTRGLLAGGHYEQYF	TGTGCCAGCACCCGCGGCTTACTAGCGGGGGGACACTACGAGCAGTACTTC
TRBD1	.	TRBV4-1	TRBJ1-2	CASSRRQFEGAQLSGYTF	TGCGCCAGCAGCCGACGACAGTTTGAGGGGGCTCAACTTAGTGGCTACACCTTC
.	.	TRBV7-8	TRBJ2-2	CASRLQGRSGELFF	TGTGCCAGCAGGCTGCAGGGTAGATCCGGGGAGCTGTTTTTT
.	.	TRBV5-1	TRBJ1-3	CASSPGLTPSGNTIYF	TGCGCCAGCAGCCCGGGACTGACACCCTCTGGAAACACCATATATTTT
.	once	TRBV7-9	TRBJ2-5	CASRSWGPDPQETQYF	TGTGCCAGCAGGTCTTGGGGCCCCGATCCCCAAGAGACCCAGTACTTC